The rows below give T cell receptor beta chains drawn from one sample of a study of T cell changes during pregnancy in multiple sclerosis. Sequenced by immunoSEQ multiplex PCR; TCRdb stores in-frame clones only, minus some. The sample yields approximately 70,000 clones, about 90% seen once. The material sequenced was peripheral blood, taken in the second trimester of pregnancy. The receptors were sampled from a female donor in good health, enrolled as a control in a pregnancy study. Each CDR3 is given without its conserved first and last residue. Fields, in order: V gene, J gene, CDR3 protein.

TRBV6-5,TRBJ1-5,ASRPPGGSNQPQH
TRBV19,TRBJ2-7,ASSLLAGSYEQY
TRBV11-2,TRBJ1-1,ASTPRGAAIGMNTEAF
TRBV10-3,TRBJ2-2,AISEPAGGDGELF
TRBV29-1,TRBJ1-1,SADRLNTEAF
TRBV5-6,TRBJ2-2,ASSLSSGELF
TRBV7-2,TRBJ2-5,ASSSGLAANQETQY
TRBV9,TRBJ1-1,ASSVGRQAPF
TRBV28,TRBJ2-6,ARTRDSDLIFESSGANVLT
TRBV6-1,TRBJ1-1,ASSELGVGTEAF
TRBV7-2,TRBJ2-1,ASSFQGARNEQF
TRBV2,TRBJ1-1,ARNTGGTEAF
TRBV5-6,TRBJ1-3,ASSFYYSGNTIY
TRBV7-2,TRBJ1-4,ASSLARGSANEKLF
TRBV14,TRBJ2-2,ASSLGLNTGELF
TRBV19,TRBJ2-7,ASSFGLADGYEQY
TRBV7-6,TRBJ2-2,ASSSPADRAGELF
TRBV27,TRBJ1-3,ASSFLTGRTSGNTIY
TRBV9,TRBJ2-1,ASSVRPGLAMNEQF
TRBV6-4,TRBJ2-3,ASSPTSGGATDTQY
TRBV5-4,TRBJ1-3,ASSLPNSPYIY
TRBV5-1,TRBJ2-7,ASSETGTGIDEQY